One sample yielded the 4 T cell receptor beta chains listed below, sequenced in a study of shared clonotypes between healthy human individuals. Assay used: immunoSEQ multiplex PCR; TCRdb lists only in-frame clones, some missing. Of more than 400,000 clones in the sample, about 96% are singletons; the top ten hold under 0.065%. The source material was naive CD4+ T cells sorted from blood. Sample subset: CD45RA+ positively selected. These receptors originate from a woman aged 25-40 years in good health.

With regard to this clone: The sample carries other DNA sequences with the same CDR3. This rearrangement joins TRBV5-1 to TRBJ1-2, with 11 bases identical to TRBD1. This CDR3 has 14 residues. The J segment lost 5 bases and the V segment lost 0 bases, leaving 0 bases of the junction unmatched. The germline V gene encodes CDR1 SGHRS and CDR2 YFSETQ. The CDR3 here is CASSLGDRGYGYTF. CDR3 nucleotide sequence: TGCGCCAGCAGCTTGGGGGACAGGGGGTATGGCTACACCTTC. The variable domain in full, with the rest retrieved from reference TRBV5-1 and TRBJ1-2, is KAGVTQTPRYLIKTRGQQVTLSCSPISGHRSVSWYQQTPGQGLQFLFEYFSETQRNKGNFPGRFSGRQFSNSRSEMNVSTLELGDSALYLCASSLGDRGYGYTFGSGTRLTVV.

The CDR3 nucleotides are TGTGCCAGCAGCTCACAGGGGGCGGTCGGGGAGCTGTTTTTT. Translated, it gives CASSSQGAVGELFF. The rearrangement joins TRBV11-2 to TRBJ2-2, with 9 bases that match TRBD1. The trim removed 4 bases at V and 7 bases at J, leaving 4 bases unmatched. Looked up from germline, CDR1 is SGHAT and CDR2 is FQNNGV. The CDR3 is 14 amino acids.

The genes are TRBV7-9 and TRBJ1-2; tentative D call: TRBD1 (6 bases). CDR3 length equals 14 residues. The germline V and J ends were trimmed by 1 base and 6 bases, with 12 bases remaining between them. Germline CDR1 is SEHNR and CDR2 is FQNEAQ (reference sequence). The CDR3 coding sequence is TGTGCCAGCAGCTTAGTATTGACAGGAGATGGCTACACCTTC. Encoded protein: CASSLVLTGDGYTF.

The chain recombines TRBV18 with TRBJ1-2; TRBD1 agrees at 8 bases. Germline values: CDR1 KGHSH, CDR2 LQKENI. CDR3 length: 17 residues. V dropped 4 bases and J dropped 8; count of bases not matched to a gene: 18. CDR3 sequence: CASSHIHKSGTGGGYTF. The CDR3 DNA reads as TGTGCCAGCTCACACATCCATAAATCCGGGACAGGAGGCGGCTACACCTTC.